The 19 T cell receptor beta chains below come from one sample, sequenced in a study of identical twins. TCRdb re-called the 5' RACE reads through MiXCR, storing one row per CDR3 protein. Of 120,000 to 150,000 distinct CDR3 sequences in the sample, under 4.5% were seen once. Sequences were obtained from memory T cells sorted from blood. Receptor source: a young man in good health.

This clonotype has only a few counts. This sequence joins TRBV6-1 and TRBJ1-6; D gene uncertain. The CDR3 contains 11 residues. The V end lost 5 bases, the J end lost 13 bases, and 9 bases lay between the germline ends. Germline V gives CDR1 MNHNS, CDR2 SASEGT. The CDR3 is CASSIPGPLHF. In DNA, the CDR3 is TGTGCCAGCAGTATTCCAGGCCCCCTCCACTTT.

This clonotype was seen many times. The CDR3 DNA sequence: TGCGCCAGCAGCGGAGGACAGGCCTCCTATAATTCACCCCTCCACTTT. Translation: CASSGGQASYNSPLHF. The chain has TRBV5-1 and TRBJ1-6, with 7 nucleotides matching TRBD1. The V gene's germline CDR1 is SGHRS and CDR2 YFSETQ. V trimming: 4 bases; J trimming: 0 bases; junction bases outside the gene matches: 4. This CDR3 spans 16 amino acids.

This clonotype was recorded many times. The gene calls are TRBV7-8 and TRBJ2-7; 9 nucleotides line up with TRBD2. CDR3 length: 14 residues. Germline V gene data show CDR1 as SGHVS and CDR2 as FQNEAQ. V gave up 6 bases and J gave up 6 bases; unmatched junction bases: 9. The CDR3 DNA sequence: TGTGCCAGCAGGGGGTCGGGACTAGCTGGCGAGCAGTACTTC. Translating it yields CASRGSGLAGEQYF. Looking up the rest from reference TRBV7-8 and TRBJ2-7 gives the full variable domain: GAGVSQSPRYKVAKRGQDVALRCDPISGHVSLFWYQQALGQGPEFLTYFQNEAQLDKSGLPSDRFFAERPEGSVSTLKIQRTQQEDSAVYLCASRGSGLAGEQYFGPGTRLTVT.

This rearrangement joins TRBV7-3 to TRBJ2-1, with a tentative D call TRBD2 (6 bases). The germline CDR1 and CDR2 sequences are SGHTA and FQGTGA. CDR3 length equals 13 residues. The V and J ends lost 2 bases and 16 bases respectively, with 18 bases between them. The CDR3 here is CASSLVQLADRFF. The DNA for the CDR3 is TGTGCCAGCAGCTTAGTTCAACTAGCCGACCGCTTCTTC.

The sample holds many counts of this clonotype. This chain connects TRBV6-1 to TRBJ1-1, with unresolved D. The CDR3 loop spans 16 amino acids. CDR1 and CDR2 from the germline V gene are MNHNS and SASEGT. Between the trimmed V and J ends, which lost 5 bases and 2 bases, there was a span of 18 bases. In DNA, the CDR3 is TGTGCCAGCAGTCCCCGCGGAGTAGCGGACAACACTGAAGCTTTCTTT. It is translated as CASSPRGVADNTEAFF.

In its sample, this clonotype was seen many times. The V and J genes are TRBV5-1 and TRBJ2-1, with 7 bases lining up with TRBD1. Germline CDR1 and CDR2: SGHRS and YFSETQ. Unmatched junction bases numbered 10, after V lost 5 bases and J lost 8 bases. The CDR3 covers 14 residues. CDR3 loop: CASRRGPSGDEQFF. The CDR3 coding sequence is TGCGCCAGCAGAAGGGGGCCAAGCGGCGATGAGCAGTTCTTC.

This clonotype has at least ten counts. The V gene is TRBV27, the J gene TRBJ2-5; 10 nucleotides line up with TRBD2. Trimming took 5 bases from V and 4 from J; bases not matched to a gene: 10. This CDR3 is 16 amino acids long. Per germline, CDR1 MNHEY and CDR2 SMNVEV (reference sequence). The chain's CDR3 is CASSKASGSRGETQYF. The CDR3 nucleotides read TGTGCCAGCAGTAAGGCTAGCGGGAGCAGGGGAGAGACCCAGTACTTC.

There are many counts of this clonotype. This chain connects TRBV6-5 to TRBJ2-4; D may correspond to TRBD1 or TRBD2 (6 bases each). V lost 2 bases and J lost 4, with 12 bases in between. CDR3 size: 15 residues. CDR1 and CDR2 from the germline V gene are MNHEY and SVGAGI. The DNA of the CDR3 is TGTGCCAGCAGTTACGGGGGGCAGGGGAAAAACATTCAGTACTTC. Protein: CASSYGGQGKNIQYF.

This clonotype was recorded at least ten times. The rearrangement uses TRBV6-2 or TRBV6-3 and TRBJ2-2, with TRBD2 as a possible D gene (5 bases). With 0 bases removed from V and 5 bases from J, the gap between germline ends came to 13 bases. Germline V gene data show CDR1 as MNHEY and CDR2 as SVGEGT. The CDR3 has 16 amino acids. The CDR3 loop is CASSYSIAGGTGELFF. The CDR3 DNA reads as TGTGCCAGCAGTTACTCGATTGCGGGCGGGACCGGGGAGCTGTTTTTT.

The table lists this clonotype with many counts. The chain uses TRBV3-1 and TRBJ1-1; 10 bases align to TRBD1. Per germline, CDR1 LGHDT and CDR2 YNNKEL (reference sequence). CDR3 size: 14 residues. V lost 2 bases and J lost 10; bases outside the gene matches: 7. The CDR3 nucleotides are TGTGCCAGCAGCCAAAGACAGGGGGCTCAGGTAGCTTTCTTT. Amino acids: CASSQRQGAQVAFF.

This clonotype appeared many times. V usage is TRBV10-3 and J usage is TRBJ2-1, with 11 bases lining up with TRBD2. The germline V gene has CDR1 ENHRY and CDR2 SYGVKD. The V and J ends lost 3 bases and 8 bases, in that order; junction bases with no gene match: 9. CDR3 length: 16 residues. This chain's CDR3 is CAISDASGRSFDEQFF. The CDR3 nucleotides read TGTGCCATCAGTGATGCTAGCGGGAGGTCTTTCGATGAGCAGTTCTTC.

The sample holds many counts of this clonotype. The J gene is TRBJ2-2, the V gene TRBV19; D is unresolved. Germline V gene lookup returns CDR1 LNHDA and CDR2 SQIVND (reference sequence). The V end lost 7 bases, the J end lost 6 bases, and 9 bases lay between the germline ends. CDR3 length: 12 amino acids. The CDR3 DNA is TGTGCCAGTAATACTCGGGCCGGGGAGCTGTTTTTT. Encoded protein: CASNTRAGELFF. Together with reference TRBV19 and TRBJ2-2, the CDR3 gives the full variable domain: DGGITQSPKYLFRKEGQNVTLSCEQNLNHDAMYWYRQDPGQGLRLIYYSQIVNDFQKGDIAEGYSVSREKKESFPLTVTSAQKNPTAFYLCASNTRAGELFFGEGSRLTVL.

This clonotype was counted ten times or more. This rearrangement joins TRBV20-1 to TRBJ1-1; TRBD1 matches 9 bases. Per germline, CDR1 DFQATT and CDR2 SNEGSKA (reference sequence). V shed 4 bases and J 1 base; nucleotides not matched to a gene: 1. The CDR3 covers 13 residues. The CDR3 reads CSAKQGANTEAFF. CDR3 DNA: TGCAGTGCTAAACAGGGGGCGAACACTGAAGCTTTCTTT.

Many counts were recorded for this clonotype. The chain uses TRBV7-2 and TRBJ1-3, with D perhaps TRBD1 (5 bases). Trimming took 5 bases from V and 2 from J, leaving 13 bases between them. CDR3 length equals 15 residues. From germline, CDR1 is SGHTA and CDR2 FQGNSA. CDR3 in amino acids: CASSIRQTAGNTIYF. The CDR3, as DNA: TGTGCCAGCAGCATCAGACAGACAGCTGGAAACACCATATATTTT.

This clonotype turned up a few times. The rearrangement uses TRBV7-2 and TRBJ2-5; D unclear. The length of the CDR3 is 13 residues. Germline V gene data show CDR1 as SGHTA and CDR2 as FQGNSA. V dropped 5 bases and J dropped 5 bases, with 12 bases sitting between them. The CDR3 coding sequence is TGTGCCAGCAGCCGGAGTGTCCGGGAGACCCAGTACTTC. This codes for CASSRSVRETQYF. Filled out from reference TRBV7-2 and TRBJ2-5, the complete variable domain reads GAGVSQSPSNKVTEKGKDVELRCDPISGHTALYWYRQSLGQGLEFLIYFQGNSAPDKSGLPSDRFSAERTGGSVSTLTIQRTQQEDSAVYLCASSRSVRETQYFGPGTRLLVL.

This clonotype came up many times. V gene TRBV20-1 combines with J gene TRBJ2-1; possible D gene TRBD2, 6 bases. The germline V and J ends were trimmed by 3 bases and 3 bases, with 12 bases remaining between them. Germline loops: CDR1 DFQATT, CDR2 SNEGSKA (reference sequence). The CDR3 spans 14 residues. The CDR3: CSASQTRGYNEQFF. CDR3 nucleotide sequence: TGCAGTGCTAGCCAGACTAGAGGCTACAATGAGCAGTTCTTC.

This clonotype was counted many times. This sequence joins TRBV5-1 and TRBJ2-5; the match to TRBD1 covers 9 bases. With V trimmed by 4 bases and J by 2 bases, 9 bases remained unmatched. Germline V gives CDR1 SGHRS, CDR2 YFSETQ. The CDR3 is 16 amino acids. The CDR3 DNA reads as TGCGCCAGCAGCATAACGGGACAGGGATTACAAGAGACCCAGTACTTC. Its translation is CASSITGQGLQETQYF.

This clonotype was counted many times. The chain combines TRBV24-1 with TRBJ2-1; possible D gene TRBD2, 6 bases. Germline CDR1 is KGHDR and CDR2 is SFDVKD. This CDR3 is 14 amino acids long. V was pared by 7 bases and J by 6 bases, with 15 bases between. The CDR3, as DNA: TGTGCCACCAGCCTCAAGGCCGGGGGCAATGAGCAGTTCTTC. It yields the protein CATSLKAGGNEQFF.

This clonotype was picked up a small number of times. The rearrangement uses TRBV28 and TRBJ2-7; unclear D gene. The V gene's germline CDR1 is MDHEN and CDR2 SYDVKM. This CDR3 is built from 12 residues. V lost 5 bases and J 3 bases, leaving 8 bases between the germline ends. CDR3 sequence (DNA): TGTGCCAGCAGTCCAAACCTCTACGAGCAGTACTTC. As protein: CASSPNLYEQYF.